Listed below are T cell receptor beta chains from one sample, sequenced in a study of T cells after yellow fever vaccination. TCRdb re-analysed the 5' RACE reads in MiXCR, keeping a single row per CDR3 protein. The top ten hold about 15% of the sample, which has about 400,000 distinct CDR3 sequences, about 6% seen once. The material was PBMCs, obtained 5 days after the yellow fever booster vaccination. Every receptor here comes from a man aged 25 to 45 who received the YFV17D yellow fever vaccine. Each CDR3 is given with its conserved first and last residue. The D gene is left open where the match is weak. The size of a clone is reported for some rows only, either as once, few or many, or as a class for expanded clones.

>many|TRBV28|TRBD2|TRBJ2-5
CASSSLPLAGIPHQETQYF
TGTGCCAGCAGTTCGCTACCACTAGCGGGGATCCCCCACCAAGAGACCCAGTACTTC
>few|TRBV4-2|.|TRBJ1-2
CASSQEGVRRGYTF
TGTGCCAGCAGCCAAGAGGGGGTGAGGAGAGGCTACACCTTC
>few|TRBV20-1|.|TRBJ1-2
CSASAKSYGYTF
TGCAGTGCTAGTGCGAAGAGCTATGGCTACACCTTC
>few|TRBV28|TRBD2|TRBJ2-5
CASSRSGGETQYF
TGTGCCAGCAGTCGGTCGGGAGGCGAGACCCAGTACTTC
>few|TRBV5-1|.|TRBJ2-1
CASSLVGDRGNEQFF
TGCGCCAGCAGCTTGGTCGGTGACCGAGGGAATGAGCAGTTCTTC
>.|TRBV7-2|TRBD2|TRBJ2-7
CASSLVTSGSSYEQYF
TGTGCCAGCAGCTTAGTGACTAGCGGGAGCTCCTACGAGCAGTACTTC
>.|TRBV23-1|.|TRBJ2-5
CASSQSYETQYF
TGCGCCAGCAGTCAATCTTATGAGACCCAGTACTTC
>few|TRBV20-1|TRBD2|TRBJ2-1
CSASRVAGGDNEQFF
TGCAGTGCCTCCCGCGTAGCGGGAGGGGACAATGAGCAGTTCTTC
>many|TRBV29-1|.|TRBJ2-7
CSVDQVGEQYF
TGCAGCGTCGACCAGGTGGGCGAGCAGTACTTC
>few|TRBV5-4|TRBD2|TRBJ2-7
CASSRSGRVYEQYF
TGTGCCAGCAGCAGGAGCGGGAGAGTCTACGAGCAGTACTTC
>few|TRBV14|.|TRBJ1-1
CASSQVGGDAEAFF
TGTGCCAGCAGCCAAGTTGGTGGAGATGCTGAAGCTTTCTTT
>many|TRBV7-6|TRBD2|TRBJ2-7
CASSLTSSGRAEEQYF
TGTGCCAGCAGCTTAACCTCTAGCGGGAGGGCGGAAGAGCAGTACTTC
>.|TRBV19|TRBD2|TRBJ2-7
CASSIPGLAGGDEQYF
TGTGCCAGTAGTATCCCGGGACTAGCGGGAGGAGACGAGCAGTACTTC
>few|TRBV4-3|.|TRBJ2-6
CASSQDPGNSGANVLTF
TGCGCCAGCAGCCAAGACCCAGGAAACTCTGGGGCCAACGTCCTGACTTTC
>few|TRBV10-3|.|TRBJ2-5
CAISERVTPPWETQYF
TGTGCCATCAGTGAGCGGGTGACACCGCCCTGGGAGACCCAGTACTTC
>many|TRBV20-1|.|TRBJ2-1
CSAERGLAVSYNEQFF
TGCAGTGCTGAGAGAGGGTTAGCGGTCTCCTACAATGAGCAGTTCTTC
>many|TRBV5-4|.|TRBJ2-7
CASSLEGSSAYEQYF
TGTGCCAGCAGCTTGGAAGGCAGCTCCGCCTACGAGCAGTACTTC
>few|TRBV7-3|TRBD1|TRBJ1-2
CASSGTTGVGYTF
TGTGCCAGCAGCGGGACAACAGGGGTCGGCTACACCTTC
>few|TRBV5-4|TRBD2|TRBJ2-2
CASSWEGVSGSSSTGELFF
TGTGCCAGCAGCTGGGAGGGGGTTAGCGGGAGTTCTAGCACCGGGGAGCTGTTTTTT
>many|TRBV5-1|.|TRBJ1-5
CASSLGSGVGQPQHF
TGCGCCAGCAGCTTGGGTTCAGGGGTCGGACAGCCCCAGCATTTT
>.|TRBV7-2|.|TRBJ1-3
CASSLGGKAGNTIYF
TGTGCCAGCAGCTTAGGAGGTAAAGCTGGAAACACCATATATTTT
>.|TRBV7-2|.|TRBJ1-5
CASSLDSDQPQHF
TGTGCCAGCAGCTTAGATTCGGATCAGCCCCAGCATTTT
>.|TRBV20-1|.|TRBJ2-2
CSAREGVSTGELFF
TGCAGTGCTAGGGAGGGTGTGAGCACCGGGGAGCTGTTTTTT
>few|TRBV14|.|TRBJ2-1
CASSQVPEGLYNEQFF
TGTGCCAGCAGCCAAGTCCCGGAAGGGCTATACAATGAGCAGTTCTTC
>many|TRBV18|.|TRBJ2-2
CASSPLQLPNTGELFF
TGTGCCAGCTCACCTCTACAGTTACCTAACACCGGGGAGCTGTTTTTT
>many|TRBV7-9|.|TRBJ2-1
CASSRPASAAEGNEQFF
TGTGCCAGCAGCCGACCTGCGTCCGCTGCTGAGGGCAATGAGCAGTTCTTC
>few|TRBV20-1|.|TRBJ2-5
CSAARSTVETQYF
TGCAGTGCTGCTAGATCCACAGTAGAGACCCAGTACTTC
>few|TRBV4-3|.|TRBJ2-3
CASSQDSRATDTQYF
TGCGCCAGCAGCCAAGATAGTCGGGCGACAGATACGCAGTATTTT
>many|TRBV5-1|.|TRBJ2-2
CASSLNSNTGELFF
TGCGCCAGCAGCCTTAATTCGAACACCGGGGAGCTGTTTTTT
>few|TRBV7-9|TRBD2|TRBJ2-5
CASASGSGGTQETQYF
TGTGCCAGCGCAAGCGGGAGTGGGGGGACCCAAGAGACCCAGTACTTC
>.|TRBV12-3/TRBV12-4|.|TRBJ2-4
CASSSLGVGRYKNIQYF
TGTGCCAGCAGCTCTTTAGGGGTGGGGAGATACAAAAACATTCAGTACTTC
>few|TRBV20-1|.|TRBJ1-1
CSATSGNTEAFF
TGCAGTGCTACCTCGGGGAACACTGAAGCTTTCTTT
>.|TRBV7-2|TRBD2|TRBJ2-7
CASSLMLAGTLQYF
TGTGCCAGCAGCTTAATGTTAGCGGGAACCTTGCAGTACTTC
>.|TRBV20-1|.|TRBJ2-7
CSAEATYEQYF
TGCAGTGCGGAAGCCACCTACGAGCAGTACTTC
>many|TRBV20-1|.|TRBJ2-7
CSARILEGEQYF
TGCAGTGCTAGAATACTCGAAGGCGAGCAGTACTTC